Sequencing of this TCR beta chain was carried out in a study of blood T cell repertoires in COVID-19. Study at large: COVID-19 samples, acute and convalescent, were from the United States, Italy and Spain. From T cells, B-cell-depleted T cells, or PBMCs came the material, which was cDNA or gDNA.

This clone was seen only a few times. Other DNA sequences of this sample code for an identical CDR3. Germline loops: CDR1 SGHNT, CDR2 YYREEE (reference sequence). Trimming cost V 5 bases and J 1 base; bases outside gene matches: 3. CDR3 length equals 14 residues. As processed by the authors: Amplification from reference gene primers served as the basis for estimated nucleated cell counts. TCRdb's table, derived via immunoSEQ multiplex PCR, lists solely in-frame clones and lacks some. From that table come the V and J calls and clone size; the DNA was used to work out D and trimming. This table holds 30,000 to 50,000 clones, 65% to 90% found once.

Sequenced material: peripheral blood. This TCR was recovered from a human donor in a cohort sampled during active COVID-19. The rearrangement links TRBV5-4 to TRBJ2-3, with 8 nucleotides matching TRBD2. The CDR3 coding sequence is TGTGCCAGCAGTCTGACTAGCGGCACAGATACGCAGTATTTT. Protein: CASSLTSGTDTQYF.